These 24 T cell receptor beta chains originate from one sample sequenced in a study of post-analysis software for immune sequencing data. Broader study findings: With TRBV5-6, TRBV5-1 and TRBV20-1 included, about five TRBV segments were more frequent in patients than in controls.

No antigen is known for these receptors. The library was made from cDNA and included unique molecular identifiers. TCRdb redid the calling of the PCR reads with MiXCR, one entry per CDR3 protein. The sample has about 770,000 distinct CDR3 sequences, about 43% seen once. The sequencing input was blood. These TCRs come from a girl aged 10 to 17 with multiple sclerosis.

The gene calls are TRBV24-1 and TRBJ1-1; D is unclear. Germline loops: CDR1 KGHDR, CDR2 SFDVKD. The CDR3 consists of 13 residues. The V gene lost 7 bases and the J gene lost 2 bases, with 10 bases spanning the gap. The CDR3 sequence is CATRLHGNTEAFF. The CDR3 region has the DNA TGTGCCACCAGACTCCATGGAAACACTGAAGCTTTCTTT.

The CDR3 is CASSLMARVAYEQYF. In DNA, the CDR3 is TGTGCCAGCAGTTTAATGGCTCGCGTTGCCTACGAGCAGTACTTC. The V and J genes are TRBV12-3 or TRBV12-4 and TRBJ2-7, with D uncertain. The CDR3 length is 15 residues. The V and J ends lost 2 bases and 2 bases respectively, with 13 bases between them.

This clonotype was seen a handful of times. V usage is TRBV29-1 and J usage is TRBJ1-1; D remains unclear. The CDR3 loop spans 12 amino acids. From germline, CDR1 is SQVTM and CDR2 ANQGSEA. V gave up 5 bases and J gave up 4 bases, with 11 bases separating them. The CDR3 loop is CSVCEVGTEAFF. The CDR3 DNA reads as TGCAGCGTTTGTGAGGTCGGCACTGAAGCTTTCTTT.

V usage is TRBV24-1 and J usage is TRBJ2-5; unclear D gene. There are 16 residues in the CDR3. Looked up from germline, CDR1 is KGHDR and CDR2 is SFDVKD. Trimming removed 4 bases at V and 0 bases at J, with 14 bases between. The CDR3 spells CATSDPSTLYQETQYF. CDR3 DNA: TGTGCCACCAGTGACCCATCAACCCTGTACCAAGAGACCCAGTACTTC.

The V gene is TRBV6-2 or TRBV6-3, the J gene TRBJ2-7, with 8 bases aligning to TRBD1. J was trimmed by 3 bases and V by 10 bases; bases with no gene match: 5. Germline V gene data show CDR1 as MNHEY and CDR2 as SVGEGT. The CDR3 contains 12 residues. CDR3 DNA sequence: TGTGCCACAGGGGGCCCGTTCTACGAGCAGTACTTC. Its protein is CATGGPFYEQYF.

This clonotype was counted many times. CDR3 amino acids: CSARAEGYEQYF. CDR3 sequence (DNA): TGCAGTGCTAGAGCTGAGGGATACGAGCAGTACTTC. The genes are TRBV20-1 and TRBJ2-7, with D possibly being TRBD2 (5 bases). Per germline, CDR1 DFQATT and CDR2 SNEGSKA (reference sequence). CDR3 size: 12 residues. Trimming removed 1 base at V and 4 bases at J, with 8 bases between.

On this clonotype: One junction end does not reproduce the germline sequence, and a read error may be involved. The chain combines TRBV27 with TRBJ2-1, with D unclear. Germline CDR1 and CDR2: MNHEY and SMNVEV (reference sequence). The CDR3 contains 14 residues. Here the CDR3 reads CASSLFPFYHEQFF. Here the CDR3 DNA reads TGCGCCAGCAGTTTATTCCCTTTCTACCATGAGCAGTTCTTC.

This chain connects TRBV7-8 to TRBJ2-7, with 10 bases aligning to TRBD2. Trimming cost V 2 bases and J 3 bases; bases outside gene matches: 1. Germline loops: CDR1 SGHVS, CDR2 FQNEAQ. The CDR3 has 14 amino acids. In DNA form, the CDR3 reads TGTGCCAGCAGCTTACTAGCGGGAGTCTACGAGCAGTACTTC. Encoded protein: CASSLLAGVYEQYF.

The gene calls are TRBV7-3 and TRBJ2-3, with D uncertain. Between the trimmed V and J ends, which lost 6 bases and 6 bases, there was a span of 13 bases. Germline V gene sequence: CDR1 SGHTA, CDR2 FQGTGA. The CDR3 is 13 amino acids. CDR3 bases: TGTGCCAGCAGTCTGGACCCCTCGGATACGCAGTATTTT. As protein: CASSLDPSDTQYF.

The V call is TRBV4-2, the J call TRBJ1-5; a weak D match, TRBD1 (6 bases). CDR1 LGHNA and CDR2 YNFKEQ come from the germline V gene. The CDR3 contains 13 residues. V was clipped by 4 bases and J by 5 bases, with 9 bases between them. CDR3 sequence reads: CASSPNRDQPQHF. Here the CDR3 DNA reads TGTGCCAGCAGCCCGAACAGGGATCAGCCCCAGCATTTT.

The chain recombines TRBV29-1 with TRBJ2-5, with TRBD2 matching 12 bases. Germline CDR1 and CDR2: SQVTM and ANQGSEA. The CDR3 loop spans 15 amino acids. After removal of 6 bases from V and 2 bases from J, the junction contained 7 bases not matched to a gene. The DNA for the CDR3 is TGCAGCGTCGGGAGACTAGCGGGAGAGCAAGAGACCCAGTACTTC. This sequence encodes CSVGRLAGEQETQYF.

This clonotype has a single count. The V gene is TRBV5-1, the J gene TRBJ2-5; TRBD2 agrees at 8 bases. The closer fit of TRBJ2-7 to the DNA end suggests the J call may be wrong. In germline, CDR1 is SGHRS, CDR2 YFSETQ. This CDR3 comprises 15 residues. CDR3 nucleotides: TGCGCCAGCAGCTTGGAGGCGGGAGGACTCTACGAGCAGTACTTC. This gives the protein CASSLEAGGLYEQYF.

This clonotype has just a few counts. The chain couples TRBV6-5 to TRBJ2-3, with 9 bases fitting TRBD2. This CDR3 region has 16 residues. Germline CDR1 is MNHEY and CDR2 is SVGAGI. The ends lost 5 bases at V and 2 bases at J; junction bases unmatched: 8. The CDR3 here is CASSPSPGLATDTQYF. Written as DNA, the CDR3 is TGTGCCAGCAGTCCAAGCCCGGGACTAGCCACAGATACGCAGTATTTT.

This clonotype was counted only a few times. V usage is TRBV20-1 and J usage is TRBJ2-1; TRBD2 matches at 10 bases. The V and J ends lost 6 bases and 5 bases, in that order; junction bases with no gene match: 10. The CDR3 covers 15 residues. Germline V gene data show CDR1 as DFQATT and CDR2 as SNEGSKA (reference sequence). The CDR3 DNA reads TGCAGTGCCCTCAACCTACTAGCGGGGAACAATGAGCAGTTCTTC. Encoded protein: CSALNLLAGNNEQFF.

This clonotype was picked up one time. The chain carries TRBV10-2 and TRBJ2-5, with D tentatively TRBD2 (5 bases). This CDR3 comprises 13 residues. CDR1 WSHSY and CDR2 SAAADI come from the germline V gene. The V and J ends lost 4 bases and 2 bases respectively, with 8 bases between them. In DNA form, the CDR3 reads TGCGCCAGCAGTGGGACTCGACAAGAGACCCAGTACTTC. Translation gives CASSGTRQETQYF.

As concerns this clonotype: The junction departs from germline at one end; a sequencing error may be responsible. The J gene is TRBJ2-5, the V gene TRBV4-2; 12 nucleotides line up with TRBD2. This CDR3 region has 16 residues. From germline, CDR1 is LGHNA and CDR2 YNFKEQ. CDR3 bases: TGTGTCAGCAGCCAATTGACTAGCGGGAGTGGAAAGACCCAGTACTTC. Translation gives CVSSQLTSGSGKTQYF.

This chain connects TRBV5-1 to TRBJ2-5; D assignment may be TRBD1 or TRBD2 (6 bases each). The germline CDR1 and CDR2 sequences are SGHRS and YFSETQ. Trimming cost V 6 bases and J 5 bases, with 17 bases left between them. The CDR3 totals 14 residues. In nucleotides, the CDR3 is TGCGCCAGCACCTCCGGGGGCGGAAGGGAGACCCAGTACTTC. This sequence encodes CASTSGGGRETQYF.

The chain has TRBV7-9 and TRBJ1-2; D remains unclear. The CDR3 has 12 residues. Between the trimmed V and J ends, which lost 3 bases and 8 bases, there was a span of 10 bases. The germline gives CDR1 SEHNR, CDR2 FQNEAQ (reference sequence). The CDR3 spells CASSFLGEGYTF. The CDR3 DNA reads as TGTGCCAGCAGCTTCTTGGGTGAAGGCTACACCTTC.

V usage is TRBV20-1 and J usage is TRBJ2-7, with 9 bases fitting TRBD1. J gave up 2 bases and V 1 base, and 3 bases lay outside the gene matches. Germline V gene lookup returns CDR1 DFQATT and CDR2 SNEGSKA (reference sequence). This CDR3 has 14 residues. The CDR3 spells CSARGDRAPYEQYF. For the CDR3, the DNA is TGCAGTGCTAGAGGGGACAGGGCCCCCTACGAGCAGTACTTC.

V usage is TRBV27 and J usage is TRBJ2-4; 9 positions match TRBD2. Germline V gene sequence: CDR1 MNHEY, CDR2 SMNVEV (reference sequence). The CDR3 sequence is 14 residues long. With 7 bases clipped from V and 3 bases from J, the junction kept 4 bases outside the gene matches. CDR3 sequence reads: CASKIAGVKNIQYF. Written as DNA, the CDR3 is TGTGCCAGCAAAATAGCGGGAGTCAAAAACATTCAGTACTTC.

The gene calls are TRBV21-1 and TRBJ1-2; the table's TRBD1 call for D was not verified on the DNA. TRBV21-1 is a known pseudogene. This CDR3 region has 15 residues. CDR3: CASSGRDRASYGYTF. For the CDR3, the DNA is TGTGCCAGCAGCGGCCGGGACAGGGCATCCTATGGCTACACCTTC.

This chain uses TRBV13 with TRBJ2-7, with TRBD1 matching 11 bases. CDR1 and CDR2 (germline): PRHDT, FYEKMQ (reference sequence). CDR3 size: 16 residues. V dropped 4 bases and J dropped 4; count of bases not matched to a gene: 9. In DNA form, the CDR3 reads TGTGCCAGCAGCTCACGGGACAGGGGGTTCGGGTACGAGCAGTACTTC. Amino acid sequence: CASSSRDRGFGYEQYF.

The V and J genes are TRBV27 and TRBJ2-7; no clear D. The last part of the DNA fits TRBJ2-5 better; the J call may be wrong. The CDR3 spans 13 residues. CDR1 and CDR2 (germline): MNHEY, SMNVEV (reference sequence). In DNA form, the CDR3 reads TGTGCCAGCAGTTTAACAAGGGTGGAGACCCAGTACTTC. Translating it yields CASSLTRVETQYF.

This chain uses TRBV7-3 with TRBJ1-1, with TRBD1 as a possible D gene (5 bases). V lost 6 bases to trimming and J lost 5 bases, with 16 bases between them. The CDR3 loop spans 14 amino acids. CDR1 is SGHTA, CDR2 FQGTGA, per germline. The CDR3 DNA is TGTGCCAGCAGTCATAAAAGGGGTCGGACTGAAGCTTTCTTT. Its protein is CASSHKRGRTEAFF.